The T cell receptor beta chain described here comes from a study of OX40 agonist ivuxolimab in advanced cancers. To note about this clone: Its antigen remains unknown. Germline is not matched at one junction end, which may reflect a read error.

Patients with a history of autoimmune disease or on systemic immunosuppression were excluded. Researchers took blood at baseline, on cycle 4 day 1, and on cycle 7 day 1. The data were produced by immunoSEQ multiplex PCR, yet TCRdb's version contains in-frame clones alone and is incomplete. Counted here are around 64,000 clones, roughly 84% occurring once; the ten biggest clones make up roughly 2.3%. Study results and caveats: People who partly responded at 0.1-3.0 mg/kg had some of the least clonal expansion seen. With doses of 0.1 to 3.0 mg/kg, CD4+ and CD8+ blood T cells had undergone clonal expansion by week 6.

The receptor was derived from an adult with an advanced solid tumor such as melanoma, head and neck, liver or kidney cancer. The sequences come from CD4+ or CD8+ T cells sorted from blood, collected in a trial of the OX40 agonist ivuxolimab.

This CDR3 is CASMVYGVVREAQYF. The CDR3 coding sequence is TGTGCCAGCATGGTATATGGGGTAGTTAGAGAGGCCCAGTACTTC. The V and J genes are TRBV7-2 and TRBJ2-5, with no clear D. The CDR3 spans 15 residues. Germline CDR1 and CDR2: SGHTA and FQGNSA.